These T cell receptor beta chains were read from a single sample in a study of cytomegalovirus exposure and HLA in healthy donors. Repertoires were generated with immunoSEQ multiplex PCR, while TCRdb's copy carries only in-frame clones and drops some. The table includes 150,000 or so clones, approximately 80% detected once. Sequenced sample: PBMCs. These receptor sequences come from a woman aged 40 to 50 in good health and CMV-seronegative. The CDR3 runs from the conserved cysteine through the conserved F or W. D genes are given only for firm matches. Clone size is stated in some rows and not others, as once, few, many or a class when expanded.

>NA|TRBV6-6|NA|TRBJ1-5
CASTPGLGQPQHF
TGTGCCAGCACCCCAGGTCTCGGCCAGCCCCAGCATTTT
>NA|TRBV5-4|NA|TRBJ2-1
CASSLGTGTPTYNEQFF
TGTGCCAGCAGCTTGGGAACCGGGACACCAACCTACAATGAGCAGTTCTTC
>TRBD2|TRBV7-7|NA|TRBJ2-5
CASSGALGLQETQYF
TGTGCTAGCAGCGGCGCGCTGGGACTACAAGAGACCCAGTACTTC
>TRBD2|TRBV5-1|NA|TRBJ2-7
CASSPLGGSSYEQYF
TGCGCCAGCAGCCCCTTGGGGGGGTCGTCCTACGAGCAGTACTTC
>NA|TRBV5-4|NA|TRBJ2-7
CASSNRRTGSYEQYF
TGTGCCAGCAGCAACCGCCGGACTGGCTCCTACGAGCAGTACTTC
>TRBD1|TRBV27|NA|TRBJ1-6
CASSYRDSNSPLHF
TGTGCCAGCAGTTACCGGGACAGCAATTCACCCCTCCACTTT
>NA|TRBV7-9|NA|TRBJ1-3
CASSFGPNPGNTIYF
TGTGCCAGCAGCTTTGGGCCCAACCCTGGAAACACCATATATTTT
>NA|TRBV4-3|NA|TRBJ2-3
CASSQERGWTDTQYF
TGCGCCAGCAGCCAAGAGAGGGGGTGGACAGATACGCAGTATTTT
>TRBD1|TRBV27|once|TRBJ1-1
CASSHPGGNTEAFF
TGTGCCAGCAGTCACCCAGGGGGCAACACTGAAGCTTTCTTT
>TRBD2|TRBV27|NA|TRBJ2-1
CASSLAAYNEQFF
TGTGCCAGCAGCCTAGCGGCCTACAATGAGCAGTTCTTC
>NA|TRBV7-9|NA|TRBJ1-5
CASSLGQGGQPQHF
TGTGCCAGCAGCTTAGGGCAGGGCGGTCAGCCCCAGCATTTT
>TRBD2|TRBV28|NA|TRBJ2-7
CASSLVLRAGRYEQYF
TGTGCCAGCAGTTTAGTTCTCCGAGCGGGGCGCTACGAGCAGTACTTC
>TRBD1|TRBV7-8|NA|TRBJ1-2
CASSNRGPGYGYTF
TGTGCCAGCAGCAACAGGGGGCCGGGCTATGGCTACACCTTC
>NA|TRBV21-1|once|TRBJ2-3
CASSKGSLNGVFTDTQYF
TGTGCCAGCAGCAAAGGGAGTCTTAACGGGGTGTTCACAGATACGCAGTATTTT
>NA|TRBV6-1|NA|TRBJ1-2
CASSDRGYTF
TGTGCCAGCAGTGACAGGGGATACACCTTC
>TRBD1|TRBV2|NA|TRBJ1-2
CASRPGQGHWGYTF
TGTGCCAGCAGACCAGGACAGGGACATTGGGGCTACACCTTC
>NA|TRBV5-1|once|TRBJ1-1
CASSLDQGWTEAFF
TGCGCCAGCAGCTTGGACCAGGGATGGACTGAAGCTTTCTTT
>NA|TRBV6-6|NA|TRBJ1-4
CASSYSQVLNEKLFF
TGTGCCAGCAGTTACTCGCAGGTCCTTAATGAAAAACTGTTTTTT
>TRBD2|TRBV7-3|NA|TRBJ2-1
CASSLGAGVAYNEQFF
TGTGCCAGCAGCTTAGGGGCGGGGGTAGCCTACAATGAGCAGTTCTTC
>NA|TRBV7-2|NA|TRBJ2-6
CASLPVSGANVLTF
TGTGCCAGCCTCCCCGTCTCTGGGGCCAACGTCCTGACTTTC
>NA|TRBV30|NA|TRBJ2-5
CAWSGRGLSEKYF
TGTGCCTGGAGTGGGCGGGGGCTCTCGGAGAAGTACTTC
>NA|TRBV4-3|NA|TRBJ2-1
CASSQDRMRANEQFF
TGCGCCAGCAGCCAAGACCGTATGAGGGCTAATGAGCAGTTCTTC
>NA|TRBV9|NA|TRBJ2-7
CASSPGLSYEQYF
TGTGCCAGCAGCCCGGGTCTCTCCTACGAGCAGTACTTC
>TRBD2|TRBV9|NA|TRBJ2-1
CASSVETGGPGDNEQFF
TGTGCCAGCAGCGTAGAAACGGGAGGGCCTGGGGACAATGAGCAGTTCTTC
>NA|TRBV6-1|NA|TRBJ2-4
CASSEAWATDSQYF
TGTGCCAGCAGTGAAGCATGGGCGACAGACAGTCAGTACTTC
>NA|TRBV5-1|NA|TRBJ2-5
CASSFTGGRETQYF
TGCGCCAGCAGTTTTACCGGAGGTCGAGAGACCCAGTACTTC
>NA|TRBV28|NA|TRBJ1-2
CASSLNRYGYTF
TGTGCCAGCAGTTTAAACAGATATGGCTACACCTTC
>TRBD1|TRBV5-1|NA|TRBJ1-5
CASSYLDRAEQPQHF
TGCGCCAGCAGCTACCTGGACAGGGCAGAGCAGCCCCAGCATTTT
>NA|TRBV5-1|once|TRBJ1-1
CASSPVGNTEAFF
TGCGCCAGCAGCCCCGTCGGGAACACTGAAGCTTTCTTT
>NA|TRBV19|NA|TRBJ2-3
CASTRTGTDTQYF
TGTGCCAGTACCCGGACTGGCACAGATACGCAGTATTTT
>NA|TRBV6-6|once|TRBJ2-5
CATLRGTQYF
TGTGCCACCCTAAGGGGGACCCAGTACTTC
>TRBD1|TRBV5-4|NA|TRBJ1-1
CASRNRGSNTEAFF
TGTGCCAGCAGGAACAGGGGCTCGAACACTGAAGCTTTCTTT
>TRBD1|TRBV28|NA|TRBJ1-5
CASSPTGAANQPQHF
TGTGCCAGCAGCCCGACAGGGGCCGCGAATCAGCCCCAGCATTTT
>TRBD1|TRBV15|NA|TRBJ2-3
CATSRRRDRGGPDTQYF
TGTGCCACCAGCAGACGCCGGGACAGAGGGGGACCAGATACGCAGTATTTT
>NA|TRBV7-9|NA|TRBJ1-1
CSSTLLNTEAFF
TGTTCCAGCACCCTCTTGAACACTGAAGCTTTCTTT
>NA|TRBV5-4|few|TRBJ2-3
CASSLGGGRSYTDTQYF
TGTGCCAGCAGCTTAGGAGGGGGCCGAAGTTACACAGATACGCAGTATTTT
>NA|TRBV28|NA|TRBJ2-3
CATTSGISTDTQYF
TGTGCCACCACATCGGGGATTAGCACAGATACGCAGTATTTT
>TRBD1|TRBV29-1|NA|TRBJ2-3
CSVERYATGGAKSTDTQYF
TGCAGCGTTGAAAGATATGCGACAGGGGGCGCGAAAAGCACAGATACGCAGTATTTT
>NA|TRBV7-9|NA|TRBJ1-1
CASSQSGGSTEAFF
TGTGCCAGCAGCCAATCGGGGGGAAGCACTGAAGCTTTCTTT
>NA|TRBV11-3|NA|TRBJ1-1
CASSLDIDGGVNTEAFF
TGTGCCAGCAGCTTAGATATCGACGGCGGTGTGAACACTGAAGCTTTCTTT
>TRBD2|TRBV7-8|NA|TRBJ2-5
CASSLQTSGQETQYF
TGTGCCAGCAGCTTGCAGACTAGCGGGCAAGAGACCCAGTACTTC
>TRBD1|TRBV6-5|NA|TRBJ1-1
CASSGQGGMNTEAFF
TGTGCCAGCAGCGGACAGGGGGGAATGAACACTGAAGCTTTCTTT
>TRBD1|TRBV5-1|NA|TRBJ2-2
CASSLVGTAHTGELFF
TGCGCCAGCAGCTTGGTCGGGACAGCGCACACCGGGGAGCTGTTTTTT
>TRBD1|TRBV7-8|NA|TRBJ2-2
CASSLLTGVHGELFF
TGTGCCAGCAGCTTACTGACAGGGGTGCACGGGGAGCTGTTTTTT
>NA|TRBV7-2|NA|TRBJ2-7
CASSLGAASSEQYF
TGTGCCAGCAGCTTAGGTGCGGCTAGCTCCGAGCAGTACTTC
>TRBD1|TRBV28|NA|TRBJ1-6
CASSVPGTGYNSPLHF
TGTGCCAGCAGCGTACCCGGGACAGGGTATAATTCACCCCTCCACTTT